This T cell receptor beta chain derives from a study of human T cells and chemical hapten exposure. General study results and limits: With regard to DPC sensitization, TCRs above 1 in 1000 frequency did not change. There were significantly more large CDR3 similarity clusters among expanded TCRs than among controls.

Time point of the sample: patch test 3, about 24 weeks after DPC sensitization. Specified treatment: therapeutic diphenylcyclopropenone sensitization with weekly scalp DPC. Ahead of each patch test application, blood was drawn. This clonotype was found many times. Its specificity is not known. Trimming removed 6 bases from V and 8 bases from J; junction bases left unmatched: 8. Germline loops: CDR1 SQVTM, CDR2 ANQGSEA. The CDR3 length is 13 residues. Separate cDNA molecules received unique molecular identifiers, which the library attached to them. Via MiXCR, TCRdb re-called the RACE reads, giving one row per CDR3 protein. The sample records tens of thousands of distinct CDR3 sequences, around 13% being singletons.

The material was whole blood, obtained in connection with sensitization to the hapten diphenylcyclopropenone (DPC). The origin of this receptor is a woman aged 45 to 65 with alopecia areata. Some clones in this sample may be carry-over from other donors' samples. This chain connects TRBV29-1 to TRBJ2-3, with TRBD1 matching over 10 bases. The CDR3 region is CSVTTGGAGTQYF. CDR3 nucleotide sequence: TGCAGCGTGACGACAGGGGGCGCGGGTACGCAGTATTTT.